The 20 T cell receptor beta chains listed next were all sequenced from one sample in a study of T cell responses to AZD1222 COVID-19 vaccine. Clones were sequenced by immunoSEQ multiplex PCR, and TCRdb holds only the in-frame ones, with some missing. The sample holds over 65,000 clones, 85% to 90% seen once. The sequences come from peripheral blood, collected 28 days after the second AZD1222 dose. The receptors originated from an adult who received the AZD1222 COVID-19 vaccine.

The chain is built from TRBV5-5 and TRBJ1-1; TRBD1 matches 10 bases. Germline values: CDR1 SGHKS, CDR2 YYEKEE (reference sequence). Trimming at V came to 0 bases and at J to 4 bases, leaving 0 bases not matched to a gene. The CDR3 runs to 14 residues. CDR3 bases: TGTGCCAGCAGCTTGGGGACAGGGGGCACTGAAGCTTTCTTT. This sequence encodes CASSLGTGGTEAFF.

In this sample, this clone turned up a few times. The junction and the germline gene differ at one end; a read error may be behind it. The CDR3 DNA reads as TGTGCCAGCACCCAAGGGGATCCAGGGGGCTCCGGGGAGCTGTTTTTT. Amino acid sequence: CASTQGDPGGSGELFF. V is TRBV4-2 and J is TRBJ2-2; TRBD1 agrees at 8 bases. CDR3 length: 16 amino acids. CDR1 is LGHNA and CDR2 is YNFKEQ in the germline V gene.

The rearrangement joins TRBV7-8 to TRBJ2-7; the match to TRBD1 covers 8 bases. The V segment lost 4 bases and the J segment 0 bases; nucleotides outside the gene matches: 5. CDR3 size: 15 residues. Germline CDR1 SGHVS, CDR2 FQNEAQ. The CDR3 protein is CASSSRGPFSYEQYF. The CDR3 region has the DNA TGTGCCAGCAGCTCCAGGGGGCCCTTCTCCTACGAGCAGTACTTC. The full variable domain, in which reference TRBV7-8 and TRBJ2-7 provide the parts outside the CDR3, is GAGVSQSPRYKVAKRGQDVALRCDPISGHVSLFWYQQALGQGPEFLTYFQNEAQLDKSGLPSDRFFAERPEGSVSTLKIQRTQQEDSAVYLCASSSRGPFSYEQYFGPGTRLTVT.

This sequence joins TRBV2 and TRBJ1-1; the D gene is possibly TRBD1 (5 bases). CDR1 and CDR2 (germline): SNHLY, FYNNEI. V lost 7 bases and J lost 5, with 11 bases in between. The CDR3 sequence is 12 residues long. CDR3 amino acids: CASTDWGTEAFF. The CDR3 nucleotides read TGTGCCAGCACCGACTGGGGGACTGAAGCTTTCTTT. The full variable domain, with the rest looked up from reference TRBV2 and TRBJ1-1, is EPEVTQTPSHQVTQMGQEVILRCVPISNHLYFYWYRQILGQKVEFLVSFYNNEISEKSEIFDDQFSVERPDGSNFTLKIRSTKLEDSAMYFCASTDWGTEAFFGQGTRLTVV.

V usage is TRBV18 and J usage is TRBJ1-4, with 7 bases that match TRBD1. CDR3 length: 15 amino acids. V trimming: 2 bases; J trimming: 7 bases; junction bases outside the gene matches: 7. Germline V gene data show CDR1 as KGHSH and CDR2 as LQKENI. DNA for the CDR3: TGTGCCAGCTCACCAGGACAGGCCCGGGGTGAAAAACTGTTTTTT. Its protein is CASSPGQARGEKLFF.

The rearrangement joins TRBV24-1 to TRBJ1-1; D unresolved. The germline V gene has CDR1 KGHDR and CDR2 SFDVKD. V was shortened by 7 bases and J by 3 bases, with 11 bases between the two germline ends. The CDR3 runs to 13 residues. The CDR3 protein is CATRKTWDTEAFF. Written as DNA, the CDR3 is TGTGCCACCAGAAAAACCTGGGACACTGAAGCTTTCTTT.

The chain carries TRBV13 and TRBJ2-6; D remains ambiguous. This CDR3 is 14 amino acids long. V was clipped by 5 bases and J by 2 bases, with 7 bases between them. CDR1 and CDR2 from the germline V gene are PRHDT and FYEKMQ (reference sequence). The CDR3 bases are TGTGCCAGCAGCCGGCGGACTGGGGCCAACGTCCTGACTTTC. Amino acids: CASSRRTGANVLTF.

The rearrangement joins TRBV19 to TRBJ2-1, with D possibly TRBD2 on 5 matching bases. The CDR3 has 15 residues. Germline V gene lookup returns CDR1 LNHDA and CDR2 SQIVND (reference sequence). Trimming left V 1 base short and J 7 bases short, with 14 bases between. CDR3 coding DNA: TGTGCCAGTAGTATAGCAGTGTCTAGCTCAAATGAGCAGTTCTTC. Protein product: CASSIAVSSSNEQFF.

The rearrangement links TRBV28 to TRBJ2-7, with 9 nucleotides matching TRBD1. The J segment lost 2 bases and the V segment lost 5 bases, leaving 10 bases of the junction unmatched. Germline assignment: CDR1 MDHEN and CDR2 SYDVKM. CDR3 length: 16 amino acids. In DNA form, the CDR3 reads TGTGCCAGCAGTCCAACACTGGGACAGGGTGCCTACGAGCAGTACTTC. This sequence encodes CASSPTLGQGAYEQYF.

V usage is TRBV4-2 and J usage is TRBJ1-2; D remains ambiguous. Germline lookup yields CDR1 LGHNA and CDR2 YNFKEQ. The CDR3 extends over 15 amino acids. With 0 bases removed from V and 2 bases from J, the gap between germline ends came to 10 bases. CDR3 amino acids: CASSQDRSTNYGYTF. The DNA for the CDR3 is TGTGCCAGCAGCCAAGATAGGAGTACCAACTATGGCTACACCTTC.

This clone was recorded once. The chain couples TRBV24-1 to TRBJ2-1; D is ambiguous. The CDR3 is 12 residues long. Per germline, CDR1 KGHDR and CDR2 SFDVKD. The V gene lost 7 bases and the J gene lost 10 bases, with 13 bases spanning the gap. The CDR3 sequence is CATSAAHGEQFF. CDR3 DNA: TGTGCCACCAGCGCAGCCCATGGGGAGCAGTTCTTC.

Regarding this clone: The same CDR3 is also encoded by other DNA sequences in this sample. CDR3 region: CASSSGPNQPQHF. For the CDR3, the DNA is TGTGCCAGCAGCTCGGGCCCGAATCAGCCCCAGCATTTT. The V call is TRBV7-2, the J call TRBJ1-5; the D is unclear. V was shortened by 4 bases and J by 4 bases, with 8 bases between the two germline ends. Germline V CDR1 and CDR2: SGHTA, FQGNSA. The CDR3 is 13 residues long. The variable domain in full, completed from reference TRBV7-2 and TRBJ1-5, reads GAGVSQSPSNKVTEKGKDVELRCDPISGHTALYWYRQSLGQGLEFLIYFQGNSAPDKSGLPSDRFSAERTGGSVSTLTIQRTQQEDSAVYLCASSSGPNQPQHFGDGTRLSIL.

The chain recombines TRBV19 with TRBJ2-7, with D unclear. The CDR3 runs to 13 residues. Trimming removed 1 base from V and 0 bases from J, with 4 bases in between. In germline, CDR1 is LNHDA, CDR2 SQIVND (reference sequence). In DNA form, the CDR3 reads TGTGCCAGTAGTATAGCCATCTCCTACGAGCAGTACTTC. Protein sequence: CASSIAISYEQYF.

The chain recombines TRBV12-3 or TRBV12-4 with TRBJ2-3; D remains unclear. V lost 6 bases and J lost 1, with 5 bases in between. The CDR3 runs to 12 residues. The CDR3 protein is CASRWGTDTQYF. CDR3 sequence (DNA): TGTGCCAGCAGGTGGGGCACAGATACGCAGTATTTT.

The DNA for the CDR3 is TGCGCCAGCAGTAGGGCACCTTACAATGAGCAGTTCTTC. Protein sequence: CASSRAPYNEQFF. This rearrangement joins TRBV10-1 to TRBJ2-1; D ambiguous. Germline lookup yields CDR1 WNHNN and CDR2 SYGVQD (reference sequence). The germline V and J ends were trimmed by 5 bases and 4 bases, with 9 bases remaining between them. This CDR3 comprises 13 residues.

In its sample, this clone was seen a few times. V and J are TRBV5-1 and TRBJ1-3; no firm D call. The CDR3 spans 15 residues. CDR1 is SGHRS, CDR2 YFSETQ, per germline. V was shortened by 0 bases and J by 0 bases, with 7 bases between the two germline ends. The DNA of the CDR3 is TGCGCCAGCAGCTTGGATTTGAACTCTGGAAACACCATATATTTT. Encoded protein: CASSLDLNSGNTIYF.

This chain connects TRBV3-1 (or the pseudogene TRBV3-2) to TRBJ1-5, with 7 bases fitting TRBD1. J lost 0 bases, V lost 8 bases, and 1 base had no gene match. The CDR3 runs to 13 residues. Germline-derived CDR1 and CDR2 are LGHDT and YNNKEL (reference sequence). The CDR3 sequence is CASGTDSNQPQHF. For the CDR3, the DNA is TGTGCCAGCGGGACAGATAGCAATCAGCCCCAGCATTTT.

This chain joins TRBV12-3 or TRBV12-4 and TRBJ2-1; D unresolved. Trimming removed 1 base at V and 9 bases at J, with 4 bases between. The CDR3 has 11 amino acids. In DNA, the CDR3 is TGTGCCAGCAGTTTAGGGTTTGAGCAGTTCTTC. As protein: CASSLGFEQFF.

This chain uses TRBV30 with TRBJ1-2; D gene ambiguous. The germline V and J ends were trimmed by 0 bases and 4 bases, with 15 bases remaining between them. The germline gives CDR1 GTSNPN, CDR2 SVGIG (reference sequence). This CDR3 has 15 amino acids. Here the CDR3 reads CAWSVGSILSYGYTF. CDR3 DNA: TGTGCCTGGAGTGTCGGCTCCATACTTAGCTATGGCTACACCTTC.

The V gene is TRBV24-1, the J gene TRBJ1-2; D unresolved. This CDR3 spans 12 amino acids. The germline V and J ends were trimmed by 0 bases and 10 bases, with 8 bases remaining between them. Germline CDR1 reads KGHDR; CDR2 reads SFDVKD. CDR3 nucleotides: TGTGCCACCAGTGATTTGGGTTTGGACTACACCTTC. It is translated as CATSDLGLDYTF.